The rows below give T cell receptor beta chains drawn from one sample of a study of beta chain features in type 1 diabetes. Some clones are missing from TCRdb's copy, which holds only in-frame ones; the method was immunoSEQ multiplex PCR. The sample holds just over 600,000 clones, around 15% seen once. Sequencing was performed on naive CD4+ T cells from blood. These receptors were obtained from a man aged 18 to 29 in good health. Each CDR3 is given with its conserved first and last residue. A D gene is named only where the DNA matches it firmly. Clone sizes are given selectively: once, few, many, or a class where the clone is expanded.

CDR3 length	clone size	D gene	J gene	V gene	CDR3 DNA	CDR3 protein
16	-	TRBD1	TRBJ2-1	TRBV7-2	TGTGCCAGCAGCCGGAGCCCCGGACAGGGGACGCGTGAGCAGTTCTTC	CASSRSPGQGTREQFF
14	-	TRBD1	TRBJ2-7	TRBV27	TGTGCCAGCGGAGGACAGGCCCCCTCCTACGAGCAGTACTTC	CASGGQAPSYEQYF
13	-	-	TRBJ1-4	TRBV7-2	TGTGCCAGCCGCGTGGGGGTCGGTGAAAAACTGTTTTTT	CASRVGVGEKLFF
16	few	-	TRBJ1-4	TRBV4-2	TGTGCCAGCAGCCAAGGACGGATATATACTAATGAAAAACTGTTTTTT	CASSQGRIYTNEKLFF
14	-	-	TRBJ2-3	TRBV7-2	TGTGCCAGCAGCTTAGGTATCTCAACAGATACGCAGTATTTT	CASSLGISTDTQYF
16	-	TRBD1	TRBJ1-2	TRBV30	TGTGCCTGGAGCCCAACCCCCGGGACAGCCCCACCTGGCTACACCTTC	CAWSPTPGTAPPGYTF
14	few	-	TRBJ2-1	TRBV18	TGTGCCAGCTCACCGATAACAGGGTTGAATGAGCAGTTCTTC	CASSPITGLNEQFF
15	-	-	TRBJ1-1	TRBV4-1	TGCGCCAGCAGCCCTCCGCCGGCCCCGAACACTGAAGCTTTCTTT	CASSPPPAPNTEAFF
16	few	TRBD2	TRBJ2-3	TRBV9	TGTGCCAGCAGCGTAGCTCCAGCGGGGGGTCGAGATACGCAGTATTTT	CASSVAPAGGRDTQYF
14	few	-	TRBJ2-7	TRBV28	TGTGCCAGTCGTCCTACAGGGATTTCCTACGAGCAGTACTTC	CASRPTGISYEQYF
16	few	-	TRBJ1-6	TRBV5-4	TGTGCCAGCAGCTTCGCTACAGGCCCCGGGAACTCACCCCTCCACTTT	CASSFATGPGNSPLHF
13	few	-	TRBJ1-1	TRBV5-8	TGTGCCGGTCGAGGAGTTTGGGGGACCGAAGCTTTCTTT	CAGRGVWGTEAFF
15	few	-	TRBJ2-1	TRBV7-2	TGTGCCAGCAGCTTAGTCCGGCACCCATACAATGAGCAGTTCTTC	CASSLVRHPYNEQFF
14	-	TRBD1	TRBJ1-5	TRBV28	TGTGCCAGCGTGTCCGGGACAGGGCGGCAGCCCCAGCATTTT	CASVSGTGRQPQHF
16	-	-	TRBJ2-3	TRBV15	TGTGCCACCAGCAGAGGGAACGGGGGAAGCACAGATACGCAGTATTTT	CATSRGNGGSTDTQYF
16	few	TRBD2	TRBJ2-1	TRBV19	TGTGCCAGTAGTATAAAGCTAGCGGGGCATTACAATGAGCAGTTCTTC	CASSIKLAGHYNEQFF
14	-	-	TRBJ2-5	TRBV6-5	TGTGCCAGCACTACCTCCGGGGCACAAGAGACCCAGTACTTC	CASTTSGAQETQYF
15	few	TRBD2	TRBJ2-4	TRBV12-5	TGTGCTAGTTCTCTGGCGGGAGGCCACATCGTCATTCAGTACTTC	CASSLAGGHIVIQYF
16	-	TRBD1	TRBJ1-6	TRBV7-2	TGTGCCAGCACCCGGGGGACAGGGGTCAACAATTCACCCCTCCACTTT	CASTRGTGVNNSPLHF
16	-	TRBD2	TRBJ2-1	TRBV12-5	TGTGCTAGTGGCCGGGGACTAGCGGGGGGCTACAATGAGCAGTTCTTC	CASGRGLAGGYNEQFF
15	-	-	TRBJ2-2	TRBV9	TGTGCCAGCAGCGCTGTGACAGTGAACACCGGGGAGCTGTTTTTT	CASSAVTVNTGELFF
15	few	-	TRBJ2-1	TRBV9	TGTGCCAGCAGCGTAGTCCCCCACTCCTACAATGAGCAGTTCTTC	CASSVVPHSYNEQFF
12	-	-	TRBJ2-1	TRBV18	TGTGCCAGCTCGCCTACCGTCAATGAGCAGTTCTTC	CASSPTVNEQFF
14	few	-	TRBJ2-2	TRBV25-1	TGTGCCAGCAGGTCTCAGGGGAACACCGGGGAGCTGTTTTTT	CASRSQGNTGELFF
15	few	-	TRBJ2-5	TRBV7-2	TGTGCCAGCAGCGGCCGTACAGGGGAGGGAGAGACCCAGTACTTC	CASSGRTGEGETQYF
14	-	TRBD1	TRBJ2-5	TRBV4-2	TGTGCCAGCAGCCGAGGACAGGGGCGGGAGACCCAGTACTTC	CASSRGQGRETQYF
15	-	-	TRBJ1-2	TRBV30	TGTGCCTGGAGTCCCTACAGGGCCCCAAGCTATGGCTACACCTTC	CAWSPYRAPSYGYTF
15	once	-	TRBJ1-1	TRBV9	TGTGCCAGCAGCCCCAAAGGACAGAGCAAAGATATGGCTTTCTTT	CASSPKGQSKDMAFF
10	few	-	TRBJ1-2	TRBV20-1	TGCAGTGCTAGAAGTACTGGCTACACCTTC	CSARSTGYTF
15	-	TRBD2	TRBJ2-7	TRBV7-6	TGTGCCAGCAGCTTAGATGGCGGGGGGCCCTACGAGCAGTACTTC	CASSLDGGGPYEQYF
16	-	-	TRBJ1-6	TRBV25-1	TGTGCCAGCAGGCCCGCGTCGGCAGGGAATAATTCACCCCTCCACTTT	CASRPASAGNNSPLHF
14	-	-	TRBJ2-2	TRBV6-6	TGTGCCAGCACGGGCTGGACGAACACCGGGGAGCTGTTTTTT	CASTGWTNTGELFF
13	few	-	TRBJ2-7	TRBV5-6	TGTGCCAGCAGCTTGGTGGGCTCCTACGAGCAGTACTTC	CASSLVGSYEQYF
14	few	-	TRBJ2-1	TRBV30	TGTGCCTGGAGTGTGGGGCAGAGCTACAATGAGCAGTTCTTC	CAWSVGQSYNEQFF
17	few	TRBD1	TRBJ2-6	TRBV19	TGTGCCAGTAGTACGGACAGGCTGATCTCTGGGGCCAACGTCCTGACTTTC	CASSTDRLISGANVLTF
16	-	TRBD2	TRBJ2-3	TRBV7-2	TGTGCCAGCAGCGGAACTAGCGGGAGTTTGACAGATACGCAGTATTTT	CASSGTSGSLTDTQYF
15	-	-	TRBJ2-5	TRBV5-1	TGCGCCAGCAGCTTGAATTGGAACGTCCAAGAGACCCAGTACTTC	CASSLNWNVQETQYF
14	-	-	TRBJ2-1	TRBV7-3	TGTGCCAGCAGCTTAACCGCGCGTCACAATGAGCAGTTCTTC	CASSLTARHNEQFF
15	few	TRBD2	TRBJ2-1	TRBV4-2	TGTGCCAGCAGCCCCGGACTAGCGGGGGGGAATGAGCAGTTCTTC	CASSPGLAGGNEQFF
16	once	TRBD1	TRBJ2-7	TRBV6-5	TGTGCCAGCAGATACCGGGACAGGGGACTATTTTACGAGCAGTACTTC	CASRYRDRGLFYEQYF
14	-	-	TRBJ2-2	TRBV5-1	TGCGCCAGCTCCGGGACTCCGAACACCGGGGAGCTGTTTTTT	CASSGTPNTGELFF
14	-	-	TRBJ1-3	TRBV9	TGTGCCAGCAGCTCTGGACAGCCTGGAAACACCATATATTTT	CASSSGQPGNTIYF
14	-	TRBD2	TRBJ2-7	TRBV7-2	TGTGCCAGCAGCTCTAGCGGGGGGGCCTACGAGCAGTACTTC	CASSSSGGAYEQYF
15	few	TRBD1	TRBJ2-1	TRBV7-3	TGTGCCAGCAGCTTAGACAGGGGTGGCTACAATGAGCAGTTCTTC	CASSLDRGGYNEQFF
16	once	TRBD1	TRBJ2-3	TRBV28	TGTGCCAGCAGTTTGACCGGGACAGGGTACACAGATACGCAGTATTTT	CASSLTGTGYTDTQYF
14	-	TRBD1	TRBJ2-1	TRBV10-3	TGTGCCATCGGCCGGGGACAGGGCAACAATGAGCAGTTCTTC	CAIGRGQGNNEQFF